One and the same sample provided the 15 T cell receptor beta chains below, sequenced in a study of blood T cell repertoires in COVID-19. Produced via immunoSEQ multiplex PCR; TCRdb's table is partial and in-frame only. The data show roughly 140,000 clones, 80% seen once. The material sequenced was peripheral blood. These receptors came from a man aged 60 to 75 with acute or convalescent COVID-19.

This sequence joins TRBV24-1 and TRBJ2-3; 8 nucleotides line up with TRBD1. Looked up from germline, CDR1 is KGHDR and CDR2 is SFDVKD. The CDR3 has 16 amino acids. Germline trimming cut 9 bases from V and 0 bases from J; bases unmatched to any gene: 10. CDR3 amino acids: CATPRGDRPSTDTQYF. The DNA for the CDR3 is TGTGCCACCCCAAGAGGGGACAGGCCTAGCACAGATACGCAGTATTTT.

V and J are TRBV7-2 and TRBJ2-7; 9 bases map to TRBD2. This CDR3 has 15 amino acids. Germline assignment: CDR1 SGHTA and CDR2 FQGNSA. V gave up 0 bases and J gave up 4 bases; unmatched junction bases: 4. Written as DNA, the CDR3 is TGTGCCAGCAGCTTAGCTAGCGGGAGTCTGTACGAGCAGTACTTC. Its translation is CASSLASGSLYEQYF. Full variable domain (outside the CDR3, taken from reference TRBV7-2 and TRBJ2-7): GAGVSQSPSNKVTEKGKDVELRCDPISGHTALYWYRQSLGQGLEFLIYFQGNSAPDKSGLPSDRFSAERTGGSVSTLTIQRTQQEDSAVYLCASSLASGSLYEQYFGPGTRLTVT.

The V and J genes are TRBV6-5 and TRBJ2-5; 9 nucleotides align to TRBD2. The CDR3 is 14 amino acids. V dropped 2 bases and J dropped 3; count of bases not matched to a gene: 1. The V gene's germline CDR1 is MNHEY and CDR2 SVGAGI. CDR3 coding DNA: TGTGCCAGCAGTTACGCTAGCGGGAAAGAGACCCAGTACTTC. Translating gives CASSYASGKETQYF.

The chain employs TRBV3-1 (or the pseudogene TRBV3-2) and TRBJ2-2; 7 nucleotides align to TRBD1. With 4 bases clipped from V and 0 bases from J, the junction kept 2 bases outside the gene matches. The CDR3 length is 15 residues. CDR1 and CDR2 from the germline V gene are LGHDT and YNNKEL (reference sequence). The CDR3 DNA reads TGTGCCAGCAGCCCCGGGACAGCGAACACCGGGGAGCTGTTTTTT. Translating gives CASSPGTANTGELFF.

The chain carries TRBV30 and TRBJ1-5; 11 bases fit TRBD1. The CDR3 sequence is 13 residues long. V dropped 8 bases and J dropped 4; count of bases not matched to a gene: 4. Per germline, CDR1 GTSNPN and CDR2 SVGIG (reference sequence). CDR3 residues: CAGGQGANQPQHF. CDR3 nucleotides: TGTGCCGGAGGACAGGGGGCAAATCAGCCCCAGCATTTT.

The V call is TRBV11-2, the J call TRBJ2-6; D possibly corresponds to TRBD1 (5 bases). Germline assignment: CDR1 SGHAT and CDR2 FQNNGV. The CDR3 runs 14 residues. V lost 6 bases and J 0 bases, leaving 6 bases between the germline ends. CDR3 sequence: CASRDNSGANVLTF. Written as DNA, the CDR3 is TGTGCCAGCAGGGACAACTCTGGGGCCAACGTCCTGACTTTC.

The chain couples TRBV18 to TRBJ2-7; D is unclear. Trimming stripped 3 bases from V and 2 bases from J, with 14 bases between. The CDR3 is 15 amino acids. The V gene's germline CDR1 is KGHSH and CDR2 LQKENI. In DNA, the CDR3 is TGTGCCAGCTCACCCAACCCAGACGGAGCCTACGAGCAGTACTTC. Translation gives CASSPNPDGAYEQYF.

CDR3 loop: CASSVRDRASPLHF. CDR3 in DNA: TGTGCCAGCAGCGTCCGGGACAGGGCTTCACCCCTCCACTTT. This chain joins TRBV7-2 and TRBJ1-6, with 9 bases fitting TRBD1. V lost 5 bases, J lost 9 bases, and 5 bases stayed unmatched. The CDR3 is made up of 14 amino acids. The V gene's germline CDR1 is SGHTA and CDR2 FQGNSA.

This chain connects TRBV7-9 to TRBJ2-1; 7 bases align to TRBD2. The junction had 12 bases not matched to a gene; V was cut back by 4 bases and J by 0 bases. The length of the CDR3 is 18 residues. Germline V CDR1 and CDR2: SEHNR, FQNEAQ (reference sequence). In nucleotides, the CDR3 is TGTGCCAGCAGCTCCGGTAGAGATGGCGGGAGCTCCTACAATGAGCAGTTCTTC. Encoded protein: CASSSGRDGGSSYNEQFF.

In nucleotides, the CDR3 is TGTGCCAGCAGTTTAATGACGGGCACTGAAGCTTTCTTT. It yields the protein CASSLMTGTEAFF. The rearrangement joins TRBV12-3 or TRBV12-4 to TRBJ1-1; D ambiguous. This CDR3 comprises 13 residues. The ends were cut back, 2 bases at V and 4 bases at J, with 8 bases in the middle.

The CDR3 region is CASSFGGQRSTDTQYF. In DNA, the CDR3 is TGTGCCAGCAGCTTTGGCGGGCAAAGAAGCACAGATACGCAGTATTTT. The chain couples TRBV7-3 to TRBJ2-3, with D perhaps matching TRBD2 (5 bases). V was shortened by 3 bases and J by 0 bases, with 13 bases between the two germline ends. CDR1 and CDR2 (germline): SGHTA, FQGTGA. The CDR3 loop spans 16 amino acids.

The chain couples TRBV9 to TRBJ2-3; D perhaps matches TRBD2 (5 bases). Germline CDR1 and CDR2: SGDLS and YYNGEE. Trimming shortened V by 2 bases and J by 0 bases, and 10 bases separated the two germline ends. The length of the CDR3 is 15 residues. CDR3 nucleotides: TGTGCCAGCAGCGTCGATGGACTGAGCACAGATACGCAGTATTTT. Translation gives CASSVDGLSTDTQYF.

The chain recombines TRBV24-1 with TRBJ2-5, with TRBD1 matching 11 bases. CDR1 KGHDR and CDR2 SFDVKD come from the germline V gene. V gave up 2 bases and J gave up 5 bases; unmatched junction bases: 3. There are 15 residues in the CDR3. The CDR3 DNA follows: TGTGCCACCAGTGATTGGACAGGGGGCGTGGAGACCCAGTACTTC. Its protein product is CATSDWTGGVETQYF.

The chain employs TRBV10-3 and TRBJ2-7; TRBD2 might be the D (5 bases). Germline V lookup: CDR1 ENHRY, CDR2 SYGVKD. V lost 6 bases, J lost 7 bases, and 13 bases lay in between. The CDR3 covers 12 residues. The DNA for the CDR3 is TGTGCCATCAGCGACGGGCCGGGAGAGCAGTACTTC. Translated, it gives CAISDGPGEQYF.

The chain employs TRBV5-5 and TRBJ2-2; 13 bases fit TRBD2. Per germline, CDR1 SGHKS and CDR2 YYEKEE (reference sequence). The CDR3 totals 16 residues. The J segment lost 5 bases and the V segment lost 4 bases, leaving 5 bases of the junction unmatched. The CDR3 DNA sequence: TGTGCCAGCAGCATACGGACTAGCGGGGGAACCGGGGAGCTGTTTTTT. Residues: CASSIRTSGGTGELFF.